What follows is one TCR beta chain and its context. Whoever was chosen for sequencing had shown CD8+CD57+ cell expansion by flow cytometry. This sample was taken from a study of CD8+CD57+ T cells in acquired aplastic anemia. In germline, CDR1 is LNHDA, CDR2 SQIVND (reference sequence). After removal of 9 bases from V and 0 bases from J, the junction contained 6 bases not matched to a gene. The CDR3 runs 14 residues. Investigators profiled TCR beta VDJ and CDR3 from genomic DNA template. MiXCR, run by TCRdb on the reads, gives a single entry per CDR3 protein. The data hold over 150,000 distinct CDR3 sequences, with about 52% observed a single time.

The TCR comes from a human donor with aplastic anemia. The rearrangement uses TRBV19 and TRBJ2-3; 7 nucleotides line up with TRBD2. Sequencing used sorted CD4+, CD8+, or CD8+CD57+ T cells (not recorded which) from PBMCs. CDR3 DNA: TGTGCCAGCAAGAGGACTAGTAGCACAGATACGCAGTATTTT. Its protein is CASKRTSSTDTQYF.